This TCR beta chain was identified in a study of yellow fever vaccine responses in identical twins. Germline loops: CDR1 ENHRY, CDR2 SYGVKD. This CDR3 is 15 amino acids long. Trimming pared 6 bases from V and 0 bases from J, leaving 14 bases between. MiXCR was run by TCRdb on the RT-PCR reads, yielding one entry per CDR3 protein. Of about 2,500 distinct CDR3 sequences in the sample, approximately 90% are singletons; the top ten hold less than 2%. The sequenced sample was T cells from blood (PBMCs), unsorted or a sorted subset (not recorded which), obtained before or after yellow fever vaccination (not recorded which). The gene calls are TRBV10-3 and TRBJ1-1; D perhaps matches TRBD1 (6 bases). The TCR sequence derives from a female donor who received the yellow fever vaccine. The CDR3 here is CAIRTATGMNTEAFF. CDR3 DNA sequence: TGTGCCATCAGAACCGCGACAGGAATGAACACTGAAGCTTTCTTT.